This TCR beta chain is from a study of cytomegalovirus exposure and HLA in healthy donors. The CDR3 runs 16 residues. The V gene end was trimmed by 0 bases and the J gene end by 1 base; junction bases not matched to a gene: 6. The germline gives CDR1 SGHRS, CDR2 YFSETQ. The study ran its PCR with 60 Vbeta and 13 Jbeta primers. Only in-frame clones appear in the TCRdb table, and some are missing; sequencing was by immunoSEQ multiplex PCR. The profile shows roughly 150,000 clones, around 80% of them singletons. This TCR was recovered from a woman younger than 35 in good health and CMV-seronegative. This chain joins TRBV5-1 and TRBJ2-5; TRBD2 agrees at 7 bases. Sequencing used PBMCs. The CDR3 is CASSLEWRGIQETQYF. In DNA, the CDR3 is TGCGCCAGCAGCTTGGAATGGCGGGGGATCCAAGAGACCCAGTACTTC.